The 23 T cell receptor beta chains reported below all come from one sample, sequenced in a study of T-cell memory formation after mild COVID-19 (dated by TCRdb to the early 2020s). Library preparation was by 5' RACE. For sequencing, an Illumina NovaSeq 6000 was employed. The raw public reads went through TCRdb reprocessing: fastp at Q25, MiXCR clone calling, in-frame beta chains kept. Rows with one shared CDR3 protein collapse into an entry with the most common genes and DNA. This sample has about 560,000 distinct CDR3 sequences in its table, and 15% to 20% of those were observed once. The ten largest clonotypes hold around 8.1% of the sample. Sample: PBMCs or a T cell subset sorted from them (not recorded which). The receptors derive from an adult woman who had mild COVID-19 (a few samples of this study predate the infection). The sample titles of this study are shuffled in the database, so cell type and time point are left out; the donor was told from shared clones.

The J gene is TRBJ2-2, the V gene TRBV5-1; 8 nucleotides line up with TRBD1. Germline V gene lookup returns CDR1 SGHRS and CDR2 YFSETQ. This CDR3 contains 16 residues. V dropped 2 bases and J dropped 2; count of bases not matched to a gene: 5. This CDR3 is CASSFYAGGNTGELFF. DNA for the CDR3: TGCGCCAGCAGCTTCTATGCAGGGGGCAACACCGGGGAGCTGTTTTTT.

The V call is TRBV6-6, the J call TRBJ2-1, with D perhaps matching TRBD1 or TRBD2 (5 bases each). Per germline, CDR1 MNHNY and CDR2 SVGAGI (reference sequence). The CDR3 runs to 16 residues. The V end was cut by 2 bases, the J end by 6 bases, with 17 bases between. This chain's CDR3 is CASSYTPGRILNEQFF. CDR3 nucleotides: TGTGCCAGCAGTTACACTCCGGGACGGATTCTCAATGAGCAGTTCTTC.

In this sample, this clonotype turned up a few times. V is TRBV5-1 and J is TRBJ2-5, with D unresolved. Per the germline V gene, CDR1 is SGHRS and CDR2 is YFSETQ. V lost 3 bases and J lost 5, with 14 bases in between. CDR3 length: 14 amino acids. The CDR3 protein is CASSSGSLRETQYF. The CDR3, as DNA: TGCGCCAGCAGCTCCGGATCTCTCCGGGAGACCCAGTACTTC.

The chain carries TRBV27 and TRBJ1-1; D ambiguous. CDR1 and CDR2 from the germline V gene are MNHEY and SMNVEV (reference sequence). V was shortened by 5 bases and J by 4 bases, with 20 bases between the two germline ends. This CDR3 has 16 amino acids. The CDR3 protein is CASSLSPGRAGTEAFF. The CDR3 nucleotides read TGTGCCAGCAGTCTTAGCCCCGGGCGAGCAGGCACTGAAGCTTTCTTT.

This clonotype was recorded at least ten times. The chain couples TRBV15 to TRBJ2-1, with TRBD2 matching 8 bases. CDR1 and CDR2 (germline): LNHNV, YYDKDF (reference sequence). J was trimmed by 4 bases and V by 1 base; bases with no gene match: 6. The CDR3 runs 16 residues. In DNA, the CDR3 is TGTGCCACCAGCAGAGCCAGCGGGAGCACGTACAATGAGCAGTTCTTC. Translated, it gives CATSRASGSTYNEQFF.

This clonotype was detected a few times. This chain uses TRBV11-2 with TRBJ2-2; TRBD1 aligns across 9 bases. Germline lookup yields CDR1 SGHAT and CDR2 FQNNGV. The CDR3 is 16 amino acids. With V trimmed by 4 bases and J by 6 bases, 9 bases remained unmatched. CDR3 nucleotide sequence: TGTGCCAGCAGCTCAATCAAAGGACAGGGGTCCGGGGAGCTGTTTTTT. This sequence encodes CASSSIKGQGSGELFF. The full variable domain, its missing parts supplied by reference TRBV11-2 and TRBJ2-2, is EAGVAQSPRYKIIEKRQSVAFWCNPISGHATLYWYQQILGQGPKLLIQFQNNGVVDDSQLPKDRFSAERLKGVDSTLKIQPAKLEDSAVYLCASSSIKGQGSGELFFGEGSRLTVL.

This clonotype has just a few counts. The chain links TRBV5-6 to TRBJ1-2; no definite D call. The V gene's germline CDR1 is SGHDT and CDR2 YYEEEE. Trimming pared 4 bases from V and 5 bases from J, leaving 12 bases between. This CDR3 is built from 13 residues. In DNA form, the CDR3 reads TGTGCCAGCAGCGCCCGGTCATTATATGGCTACACCTTC. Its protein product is CASSARSLYGYTF.

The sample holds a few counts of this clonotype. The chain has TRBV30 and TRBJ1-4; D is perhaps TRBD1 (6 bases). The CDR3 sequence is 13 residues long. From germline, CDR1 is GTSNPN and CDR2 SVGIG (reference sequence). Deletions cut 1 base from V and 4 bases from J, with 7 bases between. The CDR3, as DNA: TGTGCCTGGAGTGGACAGGTTAATGAAAAACTGTTTTTT. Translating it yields CAWSGQVNEKLFF. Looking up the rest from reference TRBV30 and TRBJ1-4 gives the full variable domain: SQTIHQWPATLVQPVGSPLSLECTVEGTSNPNLYWYRQAAGRGLQLLFYSVGIGQISSEVPQNLSASRPQDRQFILSSKKLLLSDSGFYLCAWSGQVNEKLFFGSGTQLSVL.

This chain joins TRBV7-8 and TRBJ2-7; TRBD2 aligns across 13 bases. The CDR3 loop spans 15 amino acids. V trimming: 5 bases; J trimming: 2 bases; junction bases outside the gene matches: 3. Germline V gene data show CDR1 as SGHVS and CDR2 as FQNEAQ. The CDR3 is CASSIGLAGAYEQYF. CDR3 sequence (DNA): TGTGCCAGCAGCATAGGACTAGCGGGGGCCTACGAGCAGTACTTC.

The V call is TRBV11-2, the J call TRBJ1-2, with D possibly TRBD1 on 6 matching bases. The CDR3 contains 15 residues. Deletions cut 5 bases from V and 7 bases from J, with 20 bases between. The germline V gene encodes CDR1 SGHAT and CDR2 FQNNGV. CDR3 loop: CASSKIQGRDLGYTF. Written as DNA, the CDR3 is TGTGCCAGCAGCAAAATCCAGGGGCGCGATCTTGGCTACACCTTC.

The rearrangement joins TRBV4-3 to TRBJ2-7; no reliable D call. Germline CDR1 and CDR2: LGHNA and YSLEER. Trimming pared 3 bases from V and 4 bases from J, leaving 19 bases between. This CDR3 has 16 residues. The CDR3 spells CASSQSTGILQYEQYF. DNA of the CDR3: TGCGCCAGCAGCCAGAGCACGGGCATATTACAGTACGAGCAGTACTTC.

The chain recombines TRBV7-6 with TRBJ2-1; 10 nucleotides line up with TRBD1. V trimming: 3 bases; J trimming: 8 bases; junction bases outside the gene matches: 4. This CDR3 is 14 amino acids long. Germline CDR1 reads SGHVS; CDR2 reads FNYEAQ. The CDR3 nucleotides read TGTGCCAGCAGCTTTGAGACAGGGGGCGATGAGCAGTTCTTC. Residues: CASSFETGGDEQFF. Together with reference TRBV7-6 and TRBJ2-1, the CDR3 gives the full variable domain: GAGVSQSPRYKVTKRGQDVALRCDPISGHVSLYWYRQALGQGPEFLTYFNYEAQQDKSGLPNDRFSAERPEGSISTLTIQRTEQRDSAMYRCASSFETGGDEQFFGPGTRLTVL.

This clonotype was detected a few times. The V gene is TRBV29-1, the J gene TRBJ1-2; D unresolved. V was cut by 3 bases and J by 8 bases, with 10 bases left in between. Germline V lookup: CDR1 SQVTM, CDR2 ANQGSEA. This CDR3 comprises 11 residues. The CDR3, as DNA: TGCAGCGTTGACTCCCAGCGCGGCTACACCTTC. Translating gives CSVDSQRGYTF. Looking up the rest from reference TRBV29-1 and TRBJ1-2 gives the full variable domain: SAVISQKPSRDICQRGTSLTIQCQVDSQVTMMFWYRQQPGQSLTLIATANQGSEATYESGFVIDKFPISRPNLTFSTLTVSNMSPEDSSIYLCSVDSQRGYTFGSGTRLTVV.

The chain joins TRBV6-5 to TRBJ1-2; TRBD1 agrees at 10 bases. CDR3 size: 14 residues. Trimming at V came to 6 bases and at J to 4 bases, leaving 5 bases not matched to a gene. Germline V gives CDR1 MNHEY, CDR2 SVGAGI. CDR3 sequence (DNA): TGTGCCAGCAGAGGGACAGGGGACGGCTATGGCTACACCTTC. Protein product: CASRGTGDGYGYTF.

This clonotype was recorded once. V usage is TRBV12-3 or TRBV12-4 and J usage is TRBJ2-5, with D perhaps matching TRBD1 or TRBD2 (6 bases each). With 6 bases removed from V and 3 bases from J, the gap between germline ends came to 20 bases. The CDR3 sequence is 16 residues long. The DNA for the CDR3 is TGTGCCAGCAGCTTGGGAGGCAGGGGCCTCAAAGAGACCCAGTACTTC. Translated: CASSLGGRGLKETQYF.

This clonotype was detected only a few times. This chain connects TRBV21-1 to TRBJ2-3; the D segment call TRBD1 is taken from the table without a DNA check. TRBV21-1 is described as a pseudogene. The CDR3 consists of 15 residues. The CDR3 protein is CASLRTGKITDTQYF. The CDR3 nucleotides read TGTGCCAGCCTCCGGACGGGAAAAATCACAGATACGCAGTATTTT.

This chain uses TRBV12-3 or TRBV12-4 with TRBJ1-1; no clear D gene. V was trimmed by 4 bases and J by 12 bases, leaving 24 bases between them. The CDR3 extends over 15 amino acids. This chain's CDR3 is CASSSNTREVRRTFF. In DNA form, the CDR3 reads TGTGCCAGCAGTTCGAACACGAGGGAGGTCAGACGAACTTTCTTT.

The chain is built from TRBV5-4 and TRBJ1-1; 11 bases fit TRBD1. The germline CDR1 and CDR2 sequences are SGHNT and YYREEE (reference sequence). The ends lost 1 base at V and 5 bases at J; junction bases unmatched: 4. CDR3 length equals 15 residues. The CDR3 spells CASSLRTGGSTEAFF. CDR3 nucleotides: TGTGCCAGCAGCTTGCGGACAGGGGGCAGTACTGAAGCTTTCTTT.

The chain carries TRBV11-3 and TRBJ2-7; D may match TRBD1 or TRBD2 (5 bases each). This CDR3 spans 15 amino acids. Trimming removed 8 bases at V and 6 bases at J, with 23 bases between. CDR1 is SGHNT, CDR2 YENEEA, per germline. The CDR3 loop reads CASRDGGTAPGEQYF. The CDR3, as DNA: TGTGCCAGCCGAGACGGTGGGACGGCCCCTGGCGAGCAGTACTTC.

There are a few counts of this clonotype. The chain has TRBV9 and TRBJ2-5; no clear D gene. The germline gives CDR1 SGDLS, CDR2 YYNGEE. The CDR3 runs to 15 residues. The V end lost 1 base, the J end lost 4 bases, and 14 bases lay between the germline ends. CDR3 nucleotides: TGTGCCAGCAGCGTACGGATAGATTTACGAGAGACCCAGTACTTC. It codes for CASSVRIDLRETQYF.

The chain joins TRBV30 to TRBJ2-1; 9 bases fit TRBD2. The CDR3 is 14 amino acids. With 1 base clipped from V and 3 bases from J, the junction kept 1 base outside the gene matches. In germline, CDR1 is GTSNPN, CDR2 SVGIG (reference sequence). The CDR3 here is CAWSAAGGYNEQFF. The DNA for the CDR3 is TGTGCCTGGAGTGCAGCGGGAGGCTACAATGAGCAGTTCTTC.

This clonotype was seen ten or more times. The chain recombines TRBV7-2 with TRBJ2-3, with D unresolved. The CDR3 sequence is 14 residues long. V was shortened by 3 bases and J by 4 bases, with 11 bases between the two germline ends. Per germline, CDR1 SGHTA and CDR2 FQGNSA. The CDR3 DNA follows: TGTGCCAGCAGCTTTCGATTCCTCGCAGATACGCAGTATTTT. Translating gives CASSFRFLADTQYF. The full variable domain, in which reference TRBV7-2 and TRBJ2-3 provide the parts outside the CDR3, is GAGVSQSPSNKVTEKGKDVELRCDPISGHTALYWYRQSLGQGLEFLIYFQGNSAPDKSGLPSDRFSAERTGGSVSTLTIQRTQQEDSAVYLCASSFRFLADTQYFGPGTRLTVL.

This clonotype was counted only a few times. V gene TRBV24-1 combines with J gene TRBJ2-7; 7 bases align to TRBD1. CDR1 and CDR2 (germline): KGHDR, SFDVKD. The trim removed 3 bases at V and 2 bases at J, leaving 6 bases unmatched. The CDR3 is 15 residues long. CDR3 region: CATSDIRDSPYEQYF. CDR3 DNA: TGTGCCACCAGTGATATCCGGGACAGCCCCTACGAGCAGTACTTC.